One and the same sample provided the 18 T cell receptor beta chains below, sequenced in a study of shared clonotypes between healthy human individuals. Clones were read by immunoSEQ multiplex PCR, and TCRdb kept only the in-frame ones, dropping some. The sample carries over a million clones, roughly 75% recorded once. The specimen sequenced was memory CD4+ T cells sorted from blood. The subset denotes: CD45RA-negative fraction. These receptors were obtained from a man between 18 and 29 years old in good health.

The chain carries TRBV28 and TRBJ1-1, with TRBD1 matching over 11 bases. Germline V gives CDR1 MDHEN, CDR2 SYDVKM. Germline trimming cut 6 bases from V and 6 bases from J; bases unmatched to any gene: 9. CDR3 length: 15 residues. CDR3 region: CASRRPGQGVAEAFF. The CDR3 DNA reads TGTGCCAGCAGGCGGCCGGGACAGGGGGTCGCTGAAGCTTTCTTT.

This CDR3 reads CASSHLSGANVLTF. The CDR3 DNA reads as TGTGCCAGCAGTCACCTTTCCGGGGCCAACGTCCTGACTTTC. This chain links TRBV27 with TRBJ2-6; D unclear. Trimming took off 5 bases at V and 4 bases at J, with 9 bases between the two ends. The V gene's germline CDR1 is MNHEY and CDR2 SMNVEV (reference sequence). The CDR3 runs to 14 residues.

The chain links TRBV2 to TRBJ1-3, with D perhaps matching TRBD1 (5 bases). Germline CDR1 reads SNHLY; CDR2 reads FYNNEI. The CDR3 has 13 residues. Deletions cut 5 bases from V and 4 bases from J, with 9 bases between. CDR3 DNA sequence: TGTGCCAGCAGTCAGGGTCCGGGAAACACCATATATTTT. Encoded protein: CASSQGPGNTIYF.

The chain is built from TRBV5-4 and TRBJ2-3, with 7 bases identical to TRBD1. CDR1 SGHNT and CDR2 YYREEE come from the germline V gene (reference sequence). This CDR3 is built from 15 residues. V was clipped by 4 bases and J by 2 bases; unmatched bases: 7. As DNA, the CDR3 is TGTGCCAGCAGCGGGGACAGTATTTTCACAGATACGCAGTATTTT. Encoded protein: CASSGDSIFTDTQYF.

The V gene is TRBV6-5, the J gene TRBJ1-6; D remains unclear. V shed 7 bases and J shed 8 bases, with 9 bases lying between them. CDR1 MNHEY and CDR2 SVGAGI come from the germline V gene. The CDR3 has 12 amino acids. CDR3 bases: TGTGCCAGCACCAGACGGGATTCACCCCTCCACTTT. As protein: CASTRRDSPLHF.

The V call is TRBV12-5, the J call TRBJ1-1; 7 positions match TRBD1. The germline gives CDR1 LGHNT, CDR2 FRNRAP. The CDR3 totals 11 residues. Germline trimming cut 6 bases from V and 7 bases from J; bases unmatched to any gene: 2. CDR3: CASGRDSEAFF. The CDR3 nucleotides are TGTGCTAGTGGCAGGGACAGTGAAGCTTTCTTT.

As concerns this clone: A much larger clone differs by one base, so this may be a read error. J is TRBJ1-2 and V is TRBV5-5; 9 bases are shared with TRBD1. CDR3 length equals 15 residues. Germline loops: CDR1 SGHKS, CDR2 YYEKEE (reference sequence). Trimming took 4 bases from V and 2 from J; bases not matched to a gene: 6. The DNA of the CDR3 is TGTGCCAGCAGCGGACGGGACAGGGAGAACTATGGCTACACCTTC. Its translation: CASSGRDRENYGYTF.

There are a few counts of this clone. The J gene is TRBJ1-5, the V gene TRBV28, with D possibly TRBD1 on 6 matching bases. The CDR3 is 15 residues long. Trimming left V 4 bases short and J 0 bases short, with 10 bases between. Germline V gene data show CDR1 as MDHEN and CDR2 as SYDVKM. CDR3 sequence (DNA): TGTGCCAGCAGTTCTCAGGGGCATAGCAATCAGCCCCAGCATTTT. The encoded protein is CASSSQGHSNQPQHF.

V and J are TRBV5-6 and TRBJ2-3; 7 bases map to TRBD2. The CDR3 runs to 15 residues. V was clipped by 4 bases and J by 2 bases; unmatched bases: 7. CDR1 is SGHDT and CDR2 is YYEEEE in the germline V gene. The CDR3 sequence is CASSPGLAATDTQYF. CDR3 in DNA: TGTGCCAGCAGCCCGGGGCTAGCGGCCACAGATACGCAGTATTTT.

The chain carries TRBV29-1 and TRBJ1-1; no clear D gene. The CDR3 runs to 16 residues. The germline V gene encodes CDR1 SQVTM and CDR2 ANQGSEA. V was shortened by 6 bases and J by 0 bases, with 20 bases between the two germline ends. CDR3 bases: TGCAGCGTGGAAAGGGTCGGGATAAGGATGAACACTGAAGCTTTCTTT. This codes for CSVERVGIRMNTEAFF.

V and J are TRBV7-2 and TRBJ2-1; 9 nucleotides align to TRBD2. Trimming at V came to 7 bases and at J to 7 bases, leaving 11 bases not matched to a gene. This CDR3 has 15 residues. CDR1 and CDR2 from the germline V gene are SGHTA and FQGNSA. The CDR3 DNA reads TGTGCCAGCACCAACCCGGGACTAGCTATGAATGAGCAGTTCTTC. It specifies CASTNPGLAMNEQFF.

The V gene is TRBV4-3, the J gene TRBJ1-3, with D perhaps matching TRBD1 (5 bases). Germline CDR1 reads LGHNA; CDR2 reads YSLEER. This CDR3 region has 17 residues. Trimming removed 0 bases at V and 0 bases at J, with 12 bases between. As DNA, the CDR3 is TGCGCCAGCAGCCAAGACCCCGGGACCACCTCTGGAAACACCATATATTTT. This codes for CASSQDPGTTSGNTIYF.

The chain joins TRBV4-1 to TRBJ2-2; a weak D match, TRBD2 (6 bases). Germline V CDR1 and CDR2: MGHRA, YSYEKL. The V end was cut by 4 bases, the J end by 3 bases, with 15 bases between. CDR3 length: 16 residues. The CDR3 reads CASSLDWDSYTGELFF. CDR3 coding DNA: TGCGCCAGCAGCCTTGACTGGGACTCTTACACCGGGGAGCTGTTTTTT.

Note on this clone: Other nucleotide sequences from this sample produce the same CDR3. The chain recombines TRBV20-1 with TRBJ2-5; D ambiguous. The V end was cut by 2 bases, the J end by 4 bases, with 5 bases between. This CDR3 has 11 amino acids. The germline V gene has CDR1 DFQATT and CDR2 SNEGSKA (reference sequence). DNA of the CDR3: TGCAGTGCTAGACCGGGAGAGACCCAGTACTTC. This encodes CSARPGETQYF.

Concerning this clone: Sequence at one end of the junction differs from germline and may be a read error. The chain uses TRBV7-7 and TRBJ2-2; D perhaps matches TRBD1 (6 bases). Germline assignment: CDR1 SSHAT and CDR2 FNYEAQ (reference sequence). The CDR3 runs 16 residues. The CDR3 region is CASSLVVGAWTGELFF. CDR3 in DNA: TGTGCTAGCAGCTTAGTAGTGGGGGCGTGGACCGGGGAGCTGTTTTTT.

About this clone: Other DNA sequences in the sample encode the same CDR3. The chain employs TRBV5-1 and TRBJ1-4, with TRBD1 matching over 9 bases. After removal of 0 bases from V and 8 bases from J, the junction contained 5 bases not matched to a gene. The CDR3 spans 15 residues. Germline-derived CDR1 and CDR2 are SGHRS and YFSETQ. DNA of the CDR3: TGCGCCAGCAGCTTGGTCGGGACAGGGAACGAAAAACTGTTTTTT. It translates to CASSLVGTGNEKLFF.

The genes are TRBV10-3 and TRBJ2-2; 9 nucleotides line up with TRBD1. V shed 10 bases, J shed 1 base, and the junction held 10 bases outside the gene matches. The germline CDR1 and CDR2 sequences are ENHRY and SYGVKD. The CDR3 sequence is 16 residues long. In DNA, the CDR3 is TGTGCCACGACCCGCGGACAGGGGAAGAACACCGGGGAGCTGTTTTTT. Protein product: CATTRGQGKNTGELFF.

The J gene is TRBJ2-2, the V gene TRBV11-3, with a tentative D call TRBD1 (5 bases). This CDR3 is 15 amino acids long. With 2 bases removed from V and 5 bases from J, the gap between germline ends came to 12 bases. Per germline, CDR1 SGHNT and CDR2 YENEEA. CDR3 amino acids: CASSLNQGLTGELFF. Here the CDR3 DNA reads TGTGCCAGCAGCTTAAATCAGGGTTTGACCGGGGAGCTGTTTTTT.